This T cell receptor beta chain was recorded in a study of blood T cell repertoires in COVID-19. In the study overall: Italy, Spain and the United States were the sources of the convalescent and acute COVID-19 samples. PBMCs, B-cell-depleted T cells, or T cells provided the cDNA or gDNA that made up the material.

Under the authors' procedure: Amplification with reference gene primers provided the estimates of nucleated cell counts. Profiling relied on immunoSEQ multiplex PCR, and the TCRdb table lists in-frame clones only, not all of them. The V and J calls and clone size were taken over from that table, and D and trimming were inferred from the DNA. The data hold approximately 190,000 clones, with 70% to 90% observed a single time. The germline V and J ends were trimmed by 5 bases and 0 bases, with 8 bases remaining between them. This CDR3 is built from 14 residues. Germline CDR1 KGHSH, CDR2 LQKENI. The sequence was obtained from a middle-aged woman who had recovered from COVID-19. The sequenced sample was peripheral blood. This chain uses TRBV18 with TRBJ1-3; possibly TRBD1 for D (5 bases). The CDR3 DNA reads TGTGCCAGCTCAAACGGGGGCTCTGGAAACACCATATATTTT. Protein: CASSNGGSGNTIYF.